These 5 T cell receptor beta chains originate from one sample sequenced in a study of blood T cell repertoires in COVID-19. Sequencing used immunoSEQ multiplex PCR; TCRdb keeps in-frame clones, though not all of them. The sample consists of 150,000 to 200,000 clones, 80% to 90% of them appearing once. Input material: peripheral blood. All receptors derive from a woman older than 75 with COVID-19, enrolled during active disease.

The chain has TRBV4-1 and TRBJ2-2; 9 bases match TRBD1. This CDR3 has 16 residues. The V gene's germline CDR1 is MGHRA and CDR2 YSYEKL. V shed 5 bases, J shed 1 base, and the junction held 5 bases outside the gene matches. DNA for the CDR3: TGCGCCAGCAGCGCACCGGGACAGGGGAACACCGGGGAGCTGTTTTTT. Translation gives CASSAPGQGNTGELFF.

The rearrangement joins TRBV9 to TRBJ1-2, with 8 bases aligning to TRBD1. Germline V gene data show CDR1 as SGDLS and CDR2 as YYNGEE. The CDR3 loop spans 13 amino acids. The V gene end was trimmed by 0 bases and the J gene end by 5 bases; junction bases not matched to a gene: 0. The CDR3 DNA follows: TGTGCCAGCAGCGTAGGGACAGGGTATGGCTACACCTTC. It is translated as CASSVGTGYGYTF.

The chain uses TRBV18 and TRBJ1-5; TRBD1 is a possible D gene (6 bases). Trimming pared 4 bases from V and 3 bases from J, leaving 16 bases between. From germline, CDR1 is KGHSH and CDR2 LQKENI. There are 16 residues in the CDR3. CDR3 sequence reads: CASSQLRQANNQPQHF. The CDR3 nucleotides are TGTGCCAGCTCACAGTTAAGACAGGCCAACAATCAGCCCCAGCATTTT.

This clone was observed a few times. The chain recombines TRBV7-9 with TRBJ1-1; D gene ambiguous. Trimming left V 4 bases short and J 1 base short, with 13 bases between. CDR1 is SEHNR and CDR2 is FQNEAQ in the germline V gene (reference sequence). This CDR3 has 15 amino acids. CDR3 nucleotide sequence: TGTGCCAGCAGCTCCGACTACCGCAAGAACACTGAAGCTTTCTTT. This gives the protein CASSSDYRKNTEAFF.

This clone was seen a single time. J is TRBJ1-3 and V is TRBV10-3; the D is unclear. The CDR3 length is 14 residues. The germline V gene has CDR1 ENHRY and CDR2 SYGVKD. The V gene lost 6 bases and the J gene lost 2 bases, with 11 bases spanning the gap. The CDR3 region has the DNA TGTGCCATCAGCCATGAGAGAGCTGGAAACACCATATATTTT. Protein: CAISHERAGNTIYF.